Described below is a single TCR beta chain sequence and its context. What it recognizes is unknown. TCRdb processed the reads anew with MiXCR; each CDR3 protein has one entry. In the table there are 300,000 or so distinct CDR3 sequences, about 26% of which are singletons. Germline V CDR1 and CDR2: SQVTM, ANQGSEA. The CDR3 covers 12 residues. V lost 5 bases to trimming and J lost 1 base, with 8 bases between them. These data originate in a study of T cell repertoires in cytomegalovirus infection. Looking at the study overall: Carrying CMV and the relevant HLA type showed in public TCR beta signatures. Whole-study results and caveats: There were HLA-C-restricted CMV-specific TCR beta clonotypes dominating the ex vivo response.

V and J are TRBV29-1 and TRBJ2-5, with no clear D. Material: PBMCs. The clonotype originates from a human donor in good health (CMV status not recorded). Some clones in this sample may be carry-over from other donors' samples. CDR3 in amino acids: CSVKGPQETQYF. The DNA for the CDR3 is TGCAGCGTTAAGGGTCCCCAAGAGACCCAGTACTTC.